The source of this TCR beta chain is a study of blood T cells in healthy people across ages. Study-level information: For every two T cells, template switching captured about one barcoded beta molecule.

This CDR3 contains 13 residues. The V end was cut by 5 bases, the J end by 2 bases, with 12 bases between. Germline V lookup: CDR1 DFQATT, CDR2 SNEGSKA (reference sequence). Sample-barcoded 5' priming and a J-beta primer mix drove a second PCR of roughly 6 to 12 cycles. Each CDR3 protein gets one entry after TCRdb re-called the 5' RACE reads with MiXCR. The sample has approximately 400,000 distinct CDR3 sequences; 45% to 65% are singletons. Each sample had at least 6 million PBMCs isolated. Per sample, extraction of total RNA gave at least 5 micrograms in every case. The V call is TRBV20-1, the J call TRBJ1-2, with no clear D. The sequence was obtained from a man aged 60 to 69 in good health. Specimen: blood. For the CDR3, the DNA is TGCAGTGCTGCCCCGCCGGGGAACTATGGCTACACCTTC. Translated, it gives CSAAPPGNYGYTF.